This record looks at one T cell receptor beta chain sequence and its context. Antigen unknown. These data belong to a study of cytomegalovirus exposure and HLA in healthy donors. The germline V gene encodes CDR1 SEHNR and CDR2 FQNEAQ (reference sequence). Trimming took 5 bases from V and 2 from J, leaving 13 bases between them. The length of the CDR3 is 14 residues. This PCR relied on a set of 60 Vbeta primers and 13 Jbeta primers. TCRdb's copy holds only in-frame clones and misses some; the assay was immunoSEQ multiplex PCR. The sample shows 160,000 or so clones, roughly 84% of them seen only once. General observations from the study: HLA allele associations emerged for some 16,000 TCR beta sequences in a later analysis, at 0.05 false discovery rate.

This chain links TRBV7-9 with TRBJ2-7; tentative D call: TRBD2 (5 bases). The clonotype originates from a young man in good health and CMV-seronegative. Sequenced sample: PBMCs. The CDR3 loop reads CASSPVGLAYEQYF. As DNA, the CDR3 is TGTGCCAGCAGCCCCGTCGGACTTGCCTACGAGCAGTACTTC.